This T cell receptor gamma chain stems from a study of γδ T cells in repeated Plasmodium falciparum infection. Overall study: Each infection was followed by sampling at 21 days, plus baseline and some pre-infection draws.

V was clipped by 4 bases and J by 6 bases; unmatched bases: 15. Per the germline V gene, CDR1 is GITISATS and CDR2 is ISYDGTV (reference sequence). This CDR3 spans 15 amino acids. TCRdb reanalysed the multiplex PCR reads with CATT. Of 13,000 to 15,000 gamma-chain clones detected, around 1.5% appear once; the ten largest clones hold 28%. This clone occurred a few times. Its antigen remains unidentified. TCRdb attributes to this sequence the protein of a much larger clone, which differs from the DNA translation at residue 10; a read error is likely, and the protein displayed is translated from the DNA. Overall study findings and caveats: Over time and infection, Vgamma9/Vdelta2+ repertoires remained highly stable and polyclonal.

Flow sorting of PBMC yielded separate Vgamma9/Vdelta2+ and Vdelta2-negative gammadelta T cell populations for bulk repertoire analysis. This chain links TRGV9 with TRGJ1 or TRGJ2. Input material: gamma-delta T cells from blood. The TCR originated in a pool of human donors (malaria-infected and uninfected, not separated). Here the CDR3 DNA reads TGTGCCTTGTGGGATAGACCGCAGGATTGTTATAAGAAACTCTTT. As protein: CALWDRPQDCYKKLF.